Listed here are 5 T cell receptor beta chains from one sample, sequenced in a study of T cell responses to AZD1222 COVID-19 vaccine (dated by TCRdb to the early 2020s). Libraries were built with the immunoSEQ multiplex PCR assay. The immuneACCESS repertoire file appears here via TCRdb, limited to in-frame rearrangements. These files lack a portion of the clones; in checked studies, under half of the deficit traces to unresolved V genes, and the cause of the others is not known. The sample records tens of thousands of clones, roughly 83% of which are singletons. The biggest ten clones account for over 8% of the sample. Sample time point, as interpreted from the label and publication: baseline before first vaccination. This specimen consisted of peripheral blood, obtained on day 0 of AZD1222 vaccination. All receptors come from an adult in good health.

The V gene is TRBV7-2, the J gene TRBJ2-1, with TRBD2 matching over 10 bases. The CDR3 contains 15 residues. The germline gives CDR1 SGHTA, CDR2 FQGNSA. V lost 1 base, J lost 10 bases, and 7 bases stayed unmatched. The CDR3 DNA reads TGTGCCAGCAGCTTAGAGGCTAGCGGGAGAAACGAGCAGTTCTTC. Amino acid sequence: CASSLEASGRNEQFF.

The chain joins TRBV7-9 to TRBJ2-1; the match to TRBD1 covers 7 bases. Germline trimming cut 5 bases from V and 0 bases from J; bases unmatched to any gene: 4. The V gene's germline CDR1 is SEHNR and CDR2 FQNEAQ (reference sequence). This CDR3 is 15 amino acids long. The CDR3 here is CASSTGQSSYNEQFF. CDR3 in DNA: TGTGCCAGCAGCACGGGACAGTCCTCCTACAATGAGCAGTTCTTC.

V is TRBV11-3 and J is TRBJ1-5; the match to TRBD1 covers 9 bases. In germline, CDR1 is SGHNT, CDR2 YENEEA. This CDR3 region has 14 residues. V shed 4 bases and J 5 bases; nucleotides not matched to a gene: 3. This chain's CDR3 is CASSSWTGDQPQHF. Here the CDR3 DNA reads TGTGCCAGCAGCTCTTGGACAGGGGATCAGCCCCAGCATTTT.

The V call is TRBV18, the J call TRBJ2-1; weak D call: TRBD1 (8 bases). CDR3 size: 15 residues. V shed 1 base and J shed 5 bases, with 12 bases lying between them. CDR1 is KGHSH, CDR2 LQKENI, per germline. The CDR3, as DNA: TGTGCCAGCTCACCACGGACAGGGAGGGACAATGAGCAGTTCTTC. Amino acids: CASSPRTGRDNEQFF.

The V gene is TRBV18, the J gene TRBJ1-2; 9 nucleotides agree with TRBD1. The ends lost 4 bases at V and 8 bases at J; junction bases unmatched: 11. From germline, CDR1 is KGHSH and CDR2 LQKENI. This CDR3 comprises 15 residues. The CDR3, as DNA: TGTGCCAGCTCACTCCGGGGACAGGGAATTGAGGGCTACACCTTC. Protein sequence: CASSLRGQGIEGYTF.